The clone carrying this T cell receptor (beta chain) came up a few times. Its antigen is not identified. The V segment lost 8 bases and the J segment 6 bases; nucleotides outside the gene matches: 5. Germline lookup yields CDR1 SNHLY and CDR2 FYNNEI. This CDR3 comprises 12 residues. Using a J-beta primer mix together with a sample-barcoded 5' primer, a second PCR was run for roughly 7 to 12 cycles. In TCRdb, the 5' RACE reads were re-called with MiXCR into one record per CDR3 protein. The profile shows some 800,000 distinct CDR3 sequences, under 55% of them singletons. The sample belongs to a study of blood T cells in healthy people across ages. The study's findings and limits: Diversity was estimated from one million T cells, and these estimates were considered underestimates.

The sequence was obtained from a man between 60 and 75 years old in good health. The chain combines TRBV2 with TRBJ1-2, with 8 bases that match TRBD1. What was sequenced was blood. The CDR3 nucleotides read TGTGCCAGCTCCCAGGGGGCAGATGGCTACACCTTC. Its protein product is CASSQGADGYTF. Supplemented by reference TRBV2 and TRBJ1-2, the full variable domain reads EPEVTQTPSHQVTQMGQEVILRCVPISNHLYFYWYRQILGQKVEFLVSFYNNEISEKSEIFDDQFSVERPDGSNFTLKIRSTKLEDSAMYFCASSQGADGYTFGSGTRLTVV.